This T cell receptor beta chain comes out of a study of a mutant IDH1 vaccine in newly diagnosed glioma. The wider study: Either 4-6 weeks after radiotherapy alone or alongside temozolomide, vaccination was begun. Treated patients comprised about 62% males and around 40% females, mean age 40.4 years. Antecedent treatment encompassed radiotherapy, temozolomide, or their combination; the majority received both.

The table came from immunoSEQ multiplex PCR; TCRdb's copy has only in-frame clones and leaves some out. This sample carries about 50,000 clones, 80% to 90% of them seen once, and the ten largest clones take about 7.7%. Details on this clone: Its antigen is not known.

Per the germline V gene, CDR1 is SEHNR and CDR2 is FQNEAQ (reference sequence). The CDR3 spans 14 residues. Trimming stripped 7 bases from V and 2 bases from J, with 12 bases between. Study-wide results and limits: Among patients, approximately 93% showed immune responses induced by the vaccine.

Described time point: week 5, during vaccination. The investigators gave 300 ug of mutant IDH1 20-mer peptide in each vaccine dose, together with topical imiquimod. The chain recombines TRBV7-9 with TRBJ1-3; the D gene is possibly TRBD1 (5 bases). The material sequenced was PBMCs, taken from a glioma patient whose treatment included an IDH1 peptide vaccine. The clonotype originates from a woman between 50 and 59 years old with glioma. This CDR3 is CASKIGATGNTIYF. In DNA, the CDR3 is TGTGCCAGCAAGATTGGGGCGACTGGAAACACCATATATTTT.